This paragraph covers one TCR beta chain sequence. What it recognizes is unknown. Germline CDR1 LNHDA, CDR2 SQIVND (reference sequence). The CDR3 is made up of 13 amino acids. Trimming took 3 bases from V and 4 from J, leaving 7 bases between them. Sequencing targeted expressed TCRB transcripts, as all isolated RNA had been reverse transcribed. Assay: immunoSEQ multiplex PCR; the TCRdb copy retains only in-frame clones and omits some. The repertoire has more than 110,000 clones, less than 9% of them found once; the top ten carry more than 1.1%. The entry originates in a study of beta chain features in type 1 diabetes. Findings and caveats of the study: The analysis here could not establish whether HLA type shapes TCRB rearrangement.

The specimen sequenced was central memory CD4+ T cells from blood. The chain recombines TRBV19 with TRBJ1-5, with D unresolved. The receptor was derived from a woman aged 25 to 39 in good health. DNA for the CDR3: TGTGCCAGTAGTATTGAGGTGAATCAGCCCCAGCATTTT. It yields the protein CASSIEVNQPQHF.